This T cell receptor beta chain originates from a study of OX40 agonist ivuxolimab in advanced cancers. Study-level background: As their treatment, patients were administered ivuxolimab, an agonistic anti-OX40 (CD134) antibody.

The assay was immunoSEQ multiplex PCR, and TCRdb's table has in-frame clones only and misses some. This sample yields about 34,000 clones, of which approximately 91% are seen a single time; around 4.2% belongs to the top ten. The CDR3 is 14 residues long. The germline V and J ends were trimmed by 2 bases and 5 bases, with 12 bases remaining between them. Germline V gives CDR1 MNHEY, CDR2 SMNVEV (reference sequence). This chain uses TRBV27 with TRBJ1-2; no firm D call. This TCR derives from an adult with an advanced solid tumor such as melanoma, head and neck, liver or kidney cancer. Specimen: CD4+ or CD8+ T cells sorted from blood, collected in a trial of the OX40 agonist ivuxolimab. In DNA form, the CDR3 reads TGTGCCAGCAGTTTAGTGGGTCCACCTTATGGCTACACCTTC. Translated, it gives CASSLVGPPYGYTF.